This T cell receptor beta chain came from a study of T cells in Graves' hyperthyroidism and ophthalmopathy. Ophthalmopathy patients had moderate-to-severe active disease, CAS ≥3, NOSPECS ≥4, and disease duration under 3 months. Reasons for excluding patients were uncontrolled infection, other autoimmune disease, pregnancy or lactation. Thyroid ultrasound and orbital computed tomography, with clinical symptoms and serum thyroxine and TRAb, informed diagnoses. Researchers amplified the TCR beta CDR3 regions from RNA transcripts. When the TCR CDR3 underwent first-round RT-PCR, the HTBI primer set was used. A single record per CDR3 protein comes from TCRdb applying MiXCR to the multiplex PCR reads. The data hold approximately 410,000 distinct CDR3 sequences, with around 15% observed a single time. V was shortened by 5 bases and J by 0 bases, with 25 bases between the two germline ends. Germline V gives CDR1 DFQATT, CDR2 SNEGSKA (reference sequence). The CDR3 sequence is 18 residues long.

The TCR originated in a man aged 18 to 29 with Graves' ophthalmopathy. The sequencing sample was made of blood. V is TRBV20-1 and J is TRBJ1-1; tentatively, D is TRBD1 (5 bases). The CDR3 DNA reads as TGCAGTGCTGGACATCCGGGACCCCCCCGAGAGATGAACACTGAAGCTTTCTTT. Translating it yields CSAGHPGPPREMNTEAFF.